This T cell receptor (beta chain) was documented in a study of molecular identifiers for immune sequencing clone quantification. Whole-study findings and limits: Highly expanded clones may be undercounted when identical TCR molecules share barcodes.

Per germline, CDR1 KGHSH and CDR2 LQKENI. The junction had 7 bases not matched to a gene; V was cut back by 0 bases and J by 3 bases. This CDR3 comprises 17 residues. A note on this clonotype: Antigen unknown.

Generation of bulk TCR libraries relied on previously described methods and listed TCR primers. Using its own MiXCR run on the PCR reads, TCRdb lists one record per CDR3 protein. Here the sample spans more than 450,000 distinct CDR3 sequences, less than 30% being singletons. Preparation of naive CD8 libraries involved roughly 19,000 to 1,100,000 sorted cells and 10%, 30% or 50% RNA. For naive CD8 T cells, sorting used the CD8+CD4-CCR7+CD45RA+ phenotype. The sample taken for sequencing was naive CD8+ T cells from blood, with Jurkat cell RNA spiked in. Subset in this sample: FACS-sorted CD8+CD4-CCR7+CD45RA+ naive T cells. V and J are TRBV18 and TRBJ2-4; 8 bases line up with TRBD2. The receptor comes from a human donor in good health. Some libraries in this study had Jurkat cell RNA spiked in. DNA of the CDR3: TGTGCCAGCTCACCACCGAGAGCGGGAGCCAACAAAAACATTCAGTACTTC. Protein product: CASSPPRAGANKNIQYF.